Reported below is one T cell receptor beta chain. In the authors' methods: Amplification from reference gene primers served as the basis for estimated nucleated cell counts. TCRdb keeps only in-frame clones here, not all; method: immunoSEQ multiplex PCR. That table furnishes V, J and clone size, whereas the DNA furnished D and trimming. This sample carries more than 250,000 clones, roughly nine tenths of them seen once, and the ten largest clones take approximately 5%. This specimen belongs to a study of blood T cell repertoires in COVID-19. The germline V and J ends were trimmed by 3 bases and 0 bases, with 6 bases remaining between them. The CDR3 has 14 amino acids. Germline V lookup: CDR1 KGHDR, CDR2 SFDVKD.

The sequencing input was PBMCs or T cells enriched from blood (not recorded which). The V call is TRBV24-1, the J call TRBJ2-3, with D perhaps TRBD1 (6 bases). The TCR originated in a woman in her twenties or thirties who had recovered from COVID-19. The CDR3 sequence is CATSDGGSTDTQYF. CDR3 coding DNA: TGTGCCACCAGTGATGGGGGCAGCACAGATACGCAGTATTTT.